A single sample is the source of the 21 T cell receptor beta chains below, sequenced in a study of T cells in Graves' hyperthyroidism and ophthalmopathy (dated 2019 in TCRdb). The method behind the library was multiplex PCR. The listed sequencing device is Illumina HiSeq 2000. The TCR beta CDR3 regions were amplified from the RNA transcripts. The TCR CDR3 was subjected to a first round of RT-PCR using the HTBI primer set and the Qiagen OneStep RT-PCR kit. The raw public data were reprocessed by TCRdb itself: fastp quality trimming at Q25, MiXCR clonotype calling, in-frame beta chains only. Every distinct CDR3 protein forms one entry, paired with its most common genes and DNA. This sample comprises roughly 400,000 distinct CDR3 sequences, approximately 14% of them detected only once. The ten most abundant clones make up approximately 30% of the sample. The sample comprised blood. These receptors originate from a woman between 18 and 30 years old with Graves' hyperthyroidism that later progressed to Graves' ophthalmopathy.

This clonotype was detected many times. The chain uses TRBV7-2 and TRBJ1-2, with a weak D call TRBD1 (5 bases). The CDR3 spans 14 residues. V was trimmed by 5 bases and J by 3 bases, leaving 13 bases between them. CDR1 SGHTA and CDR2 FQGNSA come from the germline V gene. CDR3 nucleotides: TGTGCCAGCAGCCCATTCCAGGGAGACTATGGCTACACCTTC. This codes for CASSPFQGDYGYTF.

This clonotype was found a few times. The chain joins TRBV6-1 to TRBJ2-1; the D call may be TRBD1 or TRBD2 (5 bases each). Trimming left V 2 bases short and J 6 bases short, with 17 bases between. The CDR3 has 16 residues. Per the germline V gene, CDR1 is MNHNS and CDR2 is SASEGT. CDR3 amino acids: CASSELPEGSANEQFF. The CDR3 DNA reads TGTGCCAGCAGTGAACTTCCAGAGGGGAGCGCCAATGAGCAGTTCTTC.

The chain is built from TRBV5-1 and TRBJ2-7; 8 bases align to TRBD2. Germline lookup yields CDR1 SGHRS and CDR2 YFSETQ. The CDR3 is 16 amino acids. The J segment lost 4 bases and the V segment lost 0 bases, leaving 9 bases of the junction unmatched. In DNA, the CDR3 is TGCGCCAGCAGCTTGGTAGGTAGCGGGGTCTTATACGAGCAGTACTTC. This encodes CASSLVGSGVLYEQYF. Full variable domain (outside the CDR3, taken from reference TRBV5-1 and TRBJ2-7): KAGVTQTPRYLIKTRGQQVTLSCSPISGHRSVSWYQQTPGQGLQFLFEYFSETQRNKGNFPGRFSGRQFSNSRSEMNVSTLELGDSALYLCASSLVGSGVLYEQYFGPGTRLTVT.

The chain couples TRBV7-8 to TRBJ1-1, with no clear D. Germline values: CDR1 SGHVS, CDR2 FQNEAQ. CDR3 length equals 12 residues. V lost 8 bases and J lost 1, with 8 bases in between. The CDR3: CASGWGNTEAFF. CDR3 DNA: TGTGCCAGCGGGTGGGGGAACACTGAAGCTTTCTTT. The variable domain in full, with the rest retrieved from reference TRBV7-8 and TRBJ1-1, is GAGVSQSPRYKVAKRGQDVALRCDPISGHVSLFWYQQALGQGPEFLTYFQNEAQLDKSGLPSDRFFAERPEGSVSTLKIQRTQQEDSAVYLCASGWGNTEAFFGQGTRLTVV.

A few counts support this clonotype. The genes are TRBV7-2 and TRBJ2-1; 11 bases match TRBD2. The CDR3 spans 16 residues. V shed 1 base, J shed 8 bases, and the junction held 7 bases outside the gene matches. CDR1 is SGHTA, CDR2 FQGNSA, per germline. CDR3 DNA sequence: TGTGCCAGCAGCTTAGACGGTAGCGGGAGGGGCCATGAGCAGTTCTTC. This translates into CASSLDGSGRGHEQFF.

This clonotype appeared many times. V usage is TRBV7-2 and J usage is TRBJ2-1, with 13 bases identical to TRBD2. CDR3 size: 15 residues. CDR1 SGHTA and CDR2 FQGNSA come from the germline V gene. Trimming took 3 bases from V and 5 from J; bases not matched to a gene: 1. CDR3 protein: CASSLTSGRNNEQFF. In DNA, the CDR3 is TGTGCCAGCAGCTTGACTAGCGGGAGGAACAATGAGCAGTTCTTC.

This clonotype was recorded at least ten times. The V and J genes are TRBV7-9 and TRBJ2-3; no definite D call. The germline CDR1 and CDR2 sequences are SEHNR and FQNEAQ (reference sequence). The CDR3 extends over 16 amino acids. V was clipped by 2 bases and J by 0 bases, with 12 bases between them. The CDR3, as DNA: TGTGCCAGCAGCTTATTACTTCGAGATAGCACAGATACGCAGTATTTT. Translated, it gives CASSLLLRDSTDTQYF.

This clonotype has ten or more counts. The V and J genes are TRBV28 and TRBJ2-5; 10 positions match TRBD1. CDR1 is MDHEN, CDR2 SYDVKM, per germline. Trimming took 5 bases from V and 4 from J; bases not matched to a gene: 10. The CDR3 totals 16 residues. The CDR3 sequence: CASSHDRGRVGETQYF. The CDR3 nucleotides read TGTGCCAGCAGTCACGACAGGGGGCGGGTAGGAGAGACCCAGTACTTC.

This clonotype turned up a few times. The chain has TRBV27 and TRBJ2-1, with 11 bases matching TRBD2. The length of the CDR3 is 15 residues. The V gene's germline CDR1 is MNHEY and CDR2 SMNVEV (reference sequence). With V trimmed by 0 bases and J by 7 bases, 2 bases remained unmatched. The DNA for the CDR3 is TGTGCCAGCAGTTTATCTAGCGGGAGGGATAATGAGCAGTTCTTC. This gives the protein CASSLSSGRDNEQFF.

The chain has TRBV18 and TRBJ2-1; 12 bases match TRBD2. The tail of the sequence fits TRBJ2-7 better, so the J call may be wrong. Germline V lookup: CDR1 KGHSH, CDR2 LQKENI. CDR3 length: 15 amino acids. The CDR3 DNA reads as TGTGCCAGCTCACCTCTAGCGGGAGGGCCTAATGAGCAGTACTTC. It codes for CASSPLAGGPNEQYF.

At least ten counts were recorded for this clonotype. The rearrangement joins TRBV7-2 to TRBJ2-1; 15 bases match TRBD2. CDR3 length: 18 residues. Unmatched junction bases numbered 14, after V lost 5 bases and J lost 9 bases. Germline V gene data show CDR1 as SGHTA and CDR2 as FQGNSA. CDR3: CASSIRTSGRALKGEQFF. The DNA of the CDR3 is TGTGCCAGCAGCATCCGGACTAGCGGGAGGGCCCTTAAGGGTGAGCAGTTCTTC.

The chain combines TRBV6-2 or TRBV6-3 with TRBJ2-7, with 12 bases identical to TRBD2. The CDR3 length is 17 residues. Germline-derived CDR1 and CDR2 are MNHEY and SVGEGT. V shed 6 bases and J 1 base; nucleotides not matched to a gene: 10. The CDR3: CASSRALLAGGSYEQYF. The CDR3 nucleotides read TGTGCCAGCAGCCGCGCATTACTAGCGGGAGGTTCCTACGAGCAGTACTTC.

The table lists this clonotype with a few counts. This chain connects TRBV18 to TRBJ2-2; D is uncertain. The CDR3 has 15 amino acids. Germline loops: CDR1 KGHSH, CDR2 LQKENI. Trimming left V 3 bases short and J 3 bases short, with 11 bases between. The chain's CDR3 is CASSPDSTDTGELFF. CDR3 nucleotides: TGTGCCAGCTCACCTGACTCCACAGACACCGGGGAGCTGTTTTTT.

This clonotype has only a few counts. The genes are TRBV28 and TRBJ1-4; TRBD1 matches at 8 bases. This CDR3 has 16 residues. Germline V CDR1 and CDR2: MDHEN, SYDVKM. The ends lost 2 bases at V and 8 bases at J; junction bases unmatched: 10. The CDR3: CASSLTHLRQGEKLFF. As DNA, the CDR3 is TGTGCCAGCAGTTTAACCCACCTCCGACAGGGGGAAAAACTGTTTTTT.

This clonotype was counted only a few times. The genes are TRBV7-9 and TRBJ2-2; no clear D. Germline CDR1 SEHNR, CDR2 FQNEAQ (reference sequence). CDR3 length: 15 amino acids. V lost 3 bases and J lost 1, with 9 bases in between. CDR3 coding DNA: TGTGCCAGCAGCTTTCCAGGCCGGAACACCGGGGAGCTGTTTTTT. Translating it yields CASSFPGRNTGELFF.

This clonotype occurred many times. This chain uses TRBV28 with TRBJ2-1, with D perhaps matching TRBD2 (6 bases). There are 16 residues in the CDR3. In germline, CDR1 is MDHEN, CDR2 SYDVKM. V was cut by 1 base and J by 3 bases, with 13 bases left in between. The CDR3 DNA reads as TGTGCCAGCAGTTTATACGGTAATAGCGGCTACAATGAGCAGTTCTTC. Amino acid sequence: CASSLYGNSGYNEQFF.

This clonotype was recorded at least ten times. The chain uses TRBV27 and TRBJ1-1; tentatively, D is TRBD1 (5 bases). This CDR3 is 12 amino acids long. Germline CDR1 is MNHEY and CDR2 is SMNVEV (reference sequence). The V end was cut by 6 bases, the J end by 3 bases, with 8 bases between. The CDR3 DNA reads TGTGCCAGCAGGGGGCCAGACACTGAAGCTTTCTTT. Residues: CASRGPDTEAFF.

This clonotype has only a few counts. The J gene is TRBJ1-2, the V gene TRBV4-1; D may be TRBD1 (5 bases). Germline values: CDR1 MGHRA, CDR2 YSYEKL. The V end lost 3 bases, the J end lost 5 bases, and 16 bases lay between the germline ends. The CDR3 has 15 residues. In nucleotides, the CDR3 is TGCGCCAGCAGCCACGGAGGAAGGGGTGAATATGGCTACACCTTC. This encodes CASSHGGRGEYGYTF.

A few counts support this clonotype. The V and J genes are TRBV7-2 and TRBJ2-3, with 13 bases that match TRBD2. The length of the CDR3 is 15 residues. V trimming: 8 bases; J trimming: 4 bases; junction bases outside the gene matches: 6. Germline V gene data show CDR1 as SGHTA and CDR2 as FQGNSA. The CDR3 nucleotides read TGTGCCAGCGCTGGACTAGCGGGAGCCCCAGATACGCAGTATTTT. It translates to CASAGLAGAPDTQYF.

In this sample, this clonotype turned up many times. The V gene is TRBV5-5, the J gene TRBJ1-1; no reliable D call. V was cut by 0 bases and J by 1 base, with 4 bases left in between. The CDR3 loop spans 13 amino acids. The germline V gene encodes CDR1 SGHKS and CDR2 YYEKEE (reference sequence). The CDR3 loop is CASSLVPNTEAFF. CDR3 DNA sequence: TGTGCCAGCAGCTTGGTCCCGAACACTGAAGCTTTCTTT.

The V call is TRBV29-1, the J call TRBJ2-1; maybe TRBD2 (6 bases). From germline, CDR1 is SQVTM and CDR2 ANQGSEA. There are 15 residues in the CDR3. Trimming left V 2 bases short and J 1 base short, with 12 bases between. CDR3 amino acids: CSVEPLASSYNEQFF. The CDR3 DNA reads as TGCAGCGTTGAACCCCTAGCGTCGTCCTACAATGAGCAGTTCTTC.